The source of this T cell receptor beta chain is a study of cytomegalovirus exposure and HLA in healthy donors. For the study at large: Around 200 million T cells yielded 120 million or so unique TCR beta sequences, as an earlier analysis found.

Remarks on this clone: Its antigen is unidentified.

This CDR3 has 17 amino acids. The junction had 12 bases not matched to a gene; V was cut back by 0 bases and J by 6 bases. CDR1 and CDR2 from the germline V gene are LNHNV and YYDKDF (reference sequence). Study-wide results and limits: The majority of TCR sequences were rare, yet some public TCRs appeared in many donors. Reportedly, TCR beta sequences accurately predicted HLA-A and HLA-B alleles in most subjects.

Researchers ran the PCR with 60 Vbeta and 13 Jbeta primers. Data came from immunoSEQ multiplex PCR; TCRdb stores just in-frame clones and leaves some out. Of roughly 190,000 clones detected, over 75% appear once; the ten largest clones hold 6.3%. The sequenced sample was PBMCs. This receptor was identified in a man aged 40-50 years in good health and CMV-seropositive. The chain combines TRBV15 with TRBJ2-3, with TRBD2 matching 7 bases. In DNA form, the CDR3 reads TGTGCCACCAGCAGAGATCCCGGGACTACGGGATATGATACGCAGTATTTT. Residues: CATSRDPGTTGYDTQYF.